Below are 10 T cell receptor beta chains sequenced from a single sample in a study of T cell repertoires in cytomegalovirus infection. TCRdb re-derived calls from the reads in MiXCR, one entry per CDR3 protein. The sample comprises about 890,000 distinct CDR3 sequences, about a third of which are singletons, and roughly an eighth rests with the top ten. For these TCRs, the target antigens are not known. Source: cultured CD8+ T cells from PBMCs, taken from culture after CMV antigen stimulation. These receptors originate from a human donor in good health (CMV status not recorded). Some clones in this sample may be carry-over from other donors' samples.

This clonotype has at least ten counts. The V and J genes are TRBV11-2 and TRBJ1-2; no firm D call. CDR1 is SGHAT and CDR2 is FQNNGV in the germline V gene. V lost 3 bases to trimming and J lost 8 bases, with 10 bases between them. The CDR3 has 12 residues. This chain's CDR3 is CASSFGPEGYTF. DNA of the CDR3: TGTGCCAGCAGCTTTGGGCCGGAAGGCTACACCTTC.

In its sample, this clonotype was seen many times. J is TRBJ1-1 and V is TRBV11-2; 8 bases map to TRBD1. Trimming removed 5 bases from V and 3 bases from J; junction bases left unmatched: 8. Germline V lookup: CDR1 SGHAT, CDR2 FQNNGV. The CDR3 loop spans 15 amino acids. CDR3 loop: CASSPRTGWDTEAFF. The CDR3 DNA sequence: TGTGCCAGCAGCCCTCGGACAGGGTGGGACACTGAAGCTTTCTTT.

The CDR3 reads CASTPLRSGTEAFF. The CDR3 DNA reads as TGTGCCAGCACCCCCCTACGATCTGGCACTGAAGCTTTCTTT. J is TRBJ1-1 and V is TRBV7-9; D is ambiguous. V lost 7 bases, J lost 4 bases, and 16 bases lay in between. Germline CDR1 and CDR2: SEHNR and FQNEAQ (reference sequence). This CDR3 region has 14 residues.

The gene calls are TRBV28 and TRBJ1-2, with D possibly TRBD1 on 6 matching bases. The CDR3 spans 13 residues. V was trimmed by 6 bases and J by 6 bases, leaving 14 bases between them. Looked up from germline, CDR1 is MDHEN and CDR2 is SYDVKM. The CDR3 DNA sequence: TGTGCCAGCAGGCCACAGGGTGCTGATGGCTACACCTTC. Its translation is CASRPQGADGYTF.

The CDR3 protein is CSVPDRVYGYTF. The CDR3 DNA reads as TGCAGCGTTCCGGACAGGGTCTATGGCTACACCTTC. This chain uses TRBV29-1 with TRBJ1-2, with 8 bases aligning to TRBD1. Germline assignment: CDR1 SQVTM and CDR2 ANQGSEA. CDR3 length equals 12 residues. The V segment lost 5 bases and the J segment 4 bases; nucleotides outside the gene matches: 3. Full variable domain (rest looked up from reference TRBV29-1 and TRBJ1-2): SAVISQKPSRDICQRGTSLTIQCQVDSQVTMMFWYRQQPGQSLTLIATANQGSEATYESGFVIDKFPISRPNLTFSTLTVSNMSPEDSSIYLCSVPDRVYGYTFGSGTRLTVV.

V is TRBV6-5 and J is TRBJ2-7; no definite D call. The CDR3 contains 13 residues. V was cut by 5 bases and J by 5 bases, with 13 bases left in between. Germline CDR1 and CDR2: MNHEY and SVGAGI. The DNA for the CDR3 is TGTGCCAGCAGTCTTAAGGAGTCTAACGAGCAGTACTTC. Amino acids: CASSLKESNEQYF.

This clonotype was found a few times. V usage is TRBV5-5 and J usage is TRBJ2-2; D is uncertain. CDR1 and CDR2 (germline): SGHKS, YYEKEE (reference sequence). This CDR3 has 15 residues. The ends were cut back, 4 bases at V and 3 bases at J, with 13 bases in the middle. The DNA for the CDR3 is TGTGCCAGCAGCCCACCGTCAAAGGACACCGGGGAGCTGTTTTTT. Amino acids: CASSPPSKDTGELFF.

V is TRBV6-1 and J is TRBJ2-7, with 8 bases lining up with TRBD1. CDR1 MNHNS and CDR2 SASEGT come from the germline V gene. The trim removed 5 bases at V and 6 bases at J, leaving 6 bases unmatched. The CDR3 extends over 13 amino acids. The DNA of the CDR3 is TGTGCCAGCAGTTATACAGGGGGAAGCGAGCAGTACGTC. As protein: CASSYTGGSEQYV.

This clonotype was detected a few times. The genes are TRBV15 and TRBJ2-5, with TRBD1 matching over 8 bases. The CDR3 is 16 residues long. CDR1 LNHNV and CDR2 YYDKDF come from the germline V gene (reference sequence). V shed 0 bases and J 7 bases; nucleotides not matched to a gene: 10. CDR3 nucleotide sequence: TGTGCCACCAGCAGAGACCGGACAGGGTATTTGGTGACCCAGTACTTC. This codes for CATSRDRTGYLVTQYF.

The V call is TRBV12-3 or TRBV12-4, the J call TRBJ2-3; perhaps TRBD1 as D (6 bases). V lost 7 bases and J lost 6, with 23 bases in between. The CDR3 loop spans 16 amino acids. CDR3 sequence: CASIPGLRVRGDTQYF. Here the CDR3 DNA reads TGTGCCAGCATCCCGGGGCTCCGAGTGAGGGGGGATACGCAGTATTTT.